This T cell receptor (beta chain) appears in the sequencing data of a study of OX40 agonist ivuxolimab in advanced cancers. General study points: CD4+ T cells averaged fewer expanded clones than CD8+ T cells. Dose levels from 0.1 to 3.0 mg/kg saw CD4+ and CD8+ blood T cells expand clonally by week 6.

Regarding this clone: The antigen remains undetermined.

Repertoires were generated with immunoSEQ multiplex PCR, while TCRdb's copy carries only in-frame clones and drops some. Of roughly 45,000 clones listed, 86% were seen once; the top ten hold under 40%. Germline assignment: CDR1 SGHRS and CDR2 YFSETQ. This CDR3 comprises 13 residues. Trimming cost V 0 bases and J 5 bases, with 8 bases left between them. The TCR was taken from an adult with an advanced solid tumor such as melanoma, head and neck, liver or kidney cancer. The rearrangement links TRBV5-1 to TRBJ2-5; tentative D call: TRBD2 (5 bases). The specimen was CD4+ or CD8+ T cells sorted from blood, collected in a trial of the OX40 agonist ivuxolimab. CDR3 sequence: CASSLGSGETQYF. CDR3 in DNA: TGCGCCAGCAGCTTGGGCTCGGGGGAGACCCAGTACTTC.